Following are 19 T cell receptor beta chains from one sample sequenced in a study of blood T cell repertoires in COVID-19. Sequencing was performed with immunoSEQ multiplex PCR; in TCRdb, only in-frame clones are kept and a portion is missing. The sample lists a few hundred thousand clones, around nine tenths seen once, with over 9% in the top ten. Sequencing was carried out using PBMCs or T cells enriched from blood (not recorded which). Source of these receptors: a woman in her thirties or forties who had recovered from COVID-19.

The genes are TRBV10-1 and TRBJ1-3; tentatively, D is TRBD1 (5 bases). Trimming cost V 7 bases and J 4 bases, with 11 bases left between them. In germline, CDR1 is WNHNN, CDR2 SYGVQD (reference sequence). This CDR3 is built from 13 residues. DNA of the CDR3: TGCGCCAGCACCTCGGGACTAGGAAACACCATATATTTT. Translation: CASTSGLGNTIYF.

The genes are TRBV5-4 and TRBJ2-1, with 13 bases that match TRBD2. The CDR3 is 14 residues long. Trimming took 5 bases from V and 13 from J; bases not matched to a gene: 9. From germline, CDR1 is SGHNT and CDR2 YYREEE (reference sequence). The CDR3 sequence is CASRQGTSGETQFF. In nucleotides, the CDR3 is TGTGCCAGCAGGCAAGGGACTAGCGGGGAGACTCAGTTCTTC.

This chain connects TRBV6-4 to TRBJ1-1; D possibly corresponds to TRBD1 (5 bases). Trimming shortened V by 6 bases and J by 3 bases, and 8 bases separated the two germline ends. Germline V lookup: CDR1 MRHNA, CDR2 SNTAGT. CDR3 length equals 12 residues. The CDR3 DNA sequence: TGTGCCAGCAGGGGGGGGGACACTGAAGCTTTCTTT. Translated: CASRGGDTEAFF.

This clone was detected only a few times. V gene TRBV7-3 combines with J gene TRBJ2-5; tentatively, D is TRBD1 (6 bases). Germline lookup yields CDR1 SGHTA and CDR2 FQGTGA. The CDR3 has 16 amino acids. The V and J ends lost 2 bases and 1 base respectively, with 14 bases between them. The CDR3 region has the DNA TGTGCCAGCAGCTTAGGGGCAGGGGTTAGCCAAGAGACCCAGTACTTC. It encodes CASSLGAGVSQETQYF.

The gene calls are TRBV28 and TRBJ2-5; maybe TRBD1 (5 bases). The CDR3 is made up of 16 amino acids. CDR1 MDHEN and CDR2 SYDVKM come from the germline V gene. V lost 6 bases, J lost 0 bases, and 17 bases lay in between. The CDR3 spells CASSRRRVPYQETQYF. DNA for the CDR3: TGTGCCAGCAGCCGCCGCAGGGTCCCTTACCAAGAGACCCAGTACTTC.

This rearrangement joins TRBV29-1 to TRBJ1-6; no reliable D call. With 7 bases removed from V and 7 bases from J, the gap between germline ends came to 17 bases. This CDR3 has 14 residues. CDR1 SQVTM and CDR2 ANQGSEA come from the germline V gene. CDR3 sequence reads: CSARKAELNSPLHF. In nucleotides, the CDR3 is TGCAGCGCTCGGAAGGCAGAACTAAATTCACCCCTCCACTTT.

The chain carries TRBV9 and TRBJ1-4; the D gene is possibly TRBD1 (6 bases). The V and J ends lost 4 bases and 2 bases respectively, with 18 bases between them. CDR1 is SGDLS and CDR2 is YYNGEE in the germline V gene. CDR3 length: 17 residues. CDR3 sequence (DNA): TGTGCCAGCAGCCCAACCCGGGGGGGGGCGACTAATGAAAAACTGTTTTTT. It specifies CASSPTRGGATNEKLFF.

CDR3 protein: CASSIEGAGGNIQYF. CDR3 coding DNA: TGTGCCAGTAGTATAGAAGGGGCGGGGGGAAACATTCAGTACTTC. This rearrangement joins TRBV19 to TRBJ2-4, with 8 bases matching TRBD2. CDR1 LNHDA and CDR2 SQIVND come from the germline V gene (reference sequence). The junction had 4 bases not matched to a gene; V was cut back by 0 bases and J by 6 bases. This CDR3 comprises 15 residues.

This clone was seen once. The CDR3 is CASSSWGGYTEKLFF. The CDR3 coding sequence is TGTGCCAGCAGTTCATGGGGAGGGTACACTGAAAAACTGTTTTTT. The chain couples TRBV28 to TRBJ1-4; D is ambiguous. Germline V lookup: CDR1 MDHEN, CDR2 SYDVKM. The CDR3 runs 15 residues. V dropped 4 bases and J dropped 7 bases, with 16 bases sitting between them.

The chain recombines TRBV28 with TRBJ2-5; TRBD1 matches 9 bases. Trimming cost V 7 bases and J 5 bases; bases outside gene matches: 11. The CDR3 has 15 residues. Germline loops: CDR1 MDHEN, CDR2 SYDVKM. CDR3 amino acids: CASTPGQGIIETQYF. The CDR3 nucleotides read TGTGCCAGCACACCGGGACAGGGTATTATTGAGACCCAGTACTTC.

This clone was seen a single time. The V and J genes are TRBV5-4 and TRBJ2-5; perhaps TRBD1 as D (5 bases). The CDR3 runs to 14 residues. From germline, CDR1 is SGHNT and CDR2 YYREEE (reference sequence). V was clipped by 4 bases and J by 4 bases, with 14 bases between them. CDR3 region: CASSALGQTETQYF. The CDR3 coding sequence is TGTGCCAGCAGCGCCTTAGGACAAACAGAGACCCAGTACTTC. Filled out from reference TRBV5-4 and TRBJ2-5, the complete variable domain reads ETGVTQSPTHLIKTRGQQVTLRCSSQSGHNTVSWYQQALGQGPQFIFQYYREEENGRGNFPPRFSGLQFPNYSSELNVNALELDDSALYLCASSALGQTETQYFGPGTRLLVL.

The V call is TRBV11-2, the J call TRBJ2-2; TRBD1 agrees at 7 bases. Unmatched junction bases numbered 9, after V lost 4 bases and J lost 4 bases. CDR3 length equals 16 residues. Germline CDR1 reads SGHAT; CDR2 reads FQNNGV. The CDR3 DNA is TGTGCCAGCAGCTCTAACAGGGGACGCGGCACCGGGGAGCTGTTTTTT. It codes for CASSSNRGRGTGELFF.

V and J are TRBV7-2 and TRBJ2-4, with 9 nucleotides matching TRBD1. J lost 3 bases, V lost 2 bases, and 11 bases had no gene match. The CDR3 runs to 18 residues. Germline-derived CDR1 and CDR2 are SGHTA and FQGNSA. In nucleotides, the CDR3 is TGTGCCAGCAGCTTAAGACCGGGACAGGGCACTTACAAAAACATTCAGTACTTC. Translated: CASSLRPGQGTYKNIQYF.

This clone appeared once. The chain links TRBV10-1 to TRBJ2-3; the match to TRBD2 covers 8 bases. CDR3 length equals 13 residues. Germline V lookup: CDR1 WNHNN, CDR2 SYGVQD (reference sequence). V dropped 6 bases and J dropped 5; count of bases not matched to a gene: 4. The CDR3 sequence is CASSGGAEDTQYF. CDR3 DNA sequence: TGCGCCAGCAGCGGGGGGGCGGAAGATACGCAGTATTTT.

CDR3 residues: CASRTPGLAGGRETQYF. As DNA, the CDR3 is TGTGCCAGCAGAACTCCGGGACTAGCGGGGGGAAGGGAGACCCAGTACTTC. The J gene is TRBJ2-5, the V gene TRBV7-2; TRBD2 matches 15 bases. CDR3 size: 17 residues. V gave up 6 bases and J gave up 5 bases; unmatched junction bases: 10. Germline V gives CDR1 SGHTA, CDR2 FQGNSA.

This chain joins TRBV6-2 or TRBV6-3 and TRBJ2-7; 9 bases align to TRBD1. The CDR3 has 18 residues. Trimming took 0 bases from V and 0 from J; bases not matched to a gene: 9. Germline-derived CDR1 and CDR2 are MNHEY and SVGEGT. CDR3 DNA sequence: TGTGCCAGCAGTTACTCACACAGGGGGCTAACAATCTCCTACGAGCAGTACTTC. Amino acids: CASSYSHRGLTISYEQYF.

The CDR3 DNA sequence: TGTGCCAGCAGCCCTTGGACTAGCGGGGGGCCCGTGGGAGAGACCCAGTACTTC. Its translation: CASSPWTSGGPVGETQYF. The chain recombines TRBV7-9 with TRBJ2-5, with TRBD2 matching 14 bases. This CDR3 contains 18 residues. Germline CDR1 reads SEHNR; CDR2 reads FQNEAQ (reference sequence). The J segment lost 4 bases and the V segment lost 5 bases, leaving 12 bases of the junction unmatched. Full variable domain (missing parts from reference TRBV7-9 and TRBJ2-5): DTGVSQNPRHKITKRGQNVTFRCDPISEHNRLYWYRQTLGQGPEFLTYFQNEAQLEKSRLLSDRFSAERPKGSFSTLEIQRTEQGDSAMYLCASSPWTSGGPVGETQYFGPGTRLLVL.

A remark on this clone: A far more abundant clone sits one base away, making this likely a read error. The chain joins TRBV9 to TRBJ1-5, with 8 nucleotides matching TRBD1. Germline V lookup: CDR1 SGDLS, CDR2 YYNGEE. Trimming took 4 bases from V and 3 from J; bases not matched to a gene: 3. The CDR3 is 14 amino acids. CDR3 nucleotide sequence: TGTGCCAGCAGCTCGACAGGGGTCAATCAGCCCCAGCATTTT. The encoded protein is CASSSTGVNQPQHF. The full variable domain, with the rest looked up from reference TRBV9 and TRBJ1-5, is DSGVTQTPKHLITATGQRVTLRCSPRSGDLSVYWYQQSLDQGLQFLIQYYNGEERAKGNILERFSAQQFPDLHSELNLSSLELGDSALYFCASSSTGVNQPQHFGDGTRLSIL.

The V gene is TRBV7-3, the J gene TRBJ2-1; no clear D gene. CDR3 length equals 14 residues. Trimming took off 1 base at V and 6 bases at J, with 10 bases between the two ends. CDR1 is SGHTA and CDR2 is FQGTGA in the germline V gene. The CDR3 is CASSLRALSNEQFF. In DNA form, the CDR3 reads TGTGCCAGCAGCTTAAGGGCACTCTCCAATGAGCAGTTCTTC.